Listed below are T cell receptor beta chains from one sample, sequenced in a study of human T cells and chemical hapten exposure. TCRdb re-analysed the RACE reads in MiXCR, keeping a single row per CDR3 protein. Among 180,000 or so distinct CDR3 sequences listed, roughly 15% were seen once. Sequencing used whole blood, obtained in connection with sensitization to the hapten diphenylcyclopropenone (DPC). The source is a woman aged 25 to 45 with alopecia areata. Some clones in this sample may be carry-over from other donors' samples. CDR3s include the opening cysteine and the closing phenylalanine or tryptophan. The D gene is left open where the match is weak. Only part of the rows carry a size: once, few, many, or a class if the clone is expanded.

D	length	V	size	J	CDR3	DNA
TRBD1	13	TRBV29-1	few	TRBJ2-2	CSVDETGGRELFF	TGCAGCGTTGATGAGACAGGGGGCCGGGAGCTGTTTTTT
-	15	TRBV6-2/TRBV6-3	few	TRBJ1-5	CASNSAGTRNQPQHF	TGTGCCAGCAATTCTGCCGGGACGAGAAATCAGCCCCAGCATTTT
TRBD2	14	TRBV4-2	few	TRBJ2-3	CASSGSGGTDTQYF	TGTGCCAGCAGCGGAAGCGGGGGCACAGATACGCAGTATTTT
-	13	TRBV7-7	-	TRBJ2-5	CASSRGAEETQYF	TGTGCTAGCAGCCGGGGAGCGGAAGAGACCCAGTACTTC
TRBD1	13	TRBV6-2/TRBV6-3	few	TRBJ2-2	CASRGQGSGELFF	TGTGCCAGCAGGGGACAGGGTTCCGGGGAGCTGTTTTTT
-	14	TRBV5-8	few	TRBJ2-7	CASSPRRGMHEQYF	TGTGCCAGCAGCCCGCGTCGGGGGATGCACGAGCAGTACTTC
TRBD2	14	TRBV6-2/TRBV6-3	few	TRBJ2-3	CATRTSGSQDTQYF	TGTGCCACGCGGACTAGCGGGAGCCAGGATACGCAGTATTTT
-	16	TRBV28	-	TRBJ1-1	CASSLYVGGLNTEAFF	TGTGCCAGCAGTTTATACGTAGGGGGTTTGAACACTGAAGCTTTCTTT
TRBD2	15	TRBV28	-	TRBJ2-5	CASSSRGGGVETQYF	TGTGCCAGCAGTTCCCGCGGGGGGGGCGTAGAGACCCAGTACTTC
-	12	TRBV5-1	-	TRBJ1-1	CASSFGTPEAFF	TGCGCCAGCAGCTTTGGGACACCTGAAGCTTTCTTT
-	14	TRBV7-2	-	TRBJ1-5	CASSREPGVQPQHF	TGTGCCAGCAGCCGGGAGCCAGGGGTTCAGCCCCAGCATTTT
-	15	TRBV4-3	-	TRBJ2-3	CASGRGHGITDTQYF	TGCGCCAGCGGACGGGGACACGGAATCACAGATACGCAGTATTTT
TRBD1	13	TRBV29-1	few	TRBJ2-7	CSVRSGQLYEQYF	TGCAGCGTTCGTTCGGGACAGCTATACGAGCAGTACTTC
-	17	TRBV18	few	TRBJ1-1	CASSPPSGKGVNTEAFF	TGTGCCAGCTCACCACCTTCAGGGAAGGGCGTGAACACTGAAGCTTTCTTT
TRBD1	14	TRBV29-1	-	TRBJ1-2	CSVGSRGPDYGYTF	TGCAGCGTTGGTTCCAGGGGGCCCGACTATGGCTACACCTTC
-	15	TRBV7-8	-	TRBJ1-2	CASHEQGQGNYGYTF	TGTGCCAGCCACGAACAGGGCCAGGGCAACTATGGCTACACCTTC
-	13	TRBV18	-	TRBJ2-7	CASSLTGPYEQYF	TGTGCCAGCTCCCTTACAGGGCCCTACGAGCAGTACTTC
-	12	TRBV30	few	TRBJ2-1	CAWSVKGNEQFF	TGTGCCTGGAGTGTAAAGGGAAATGAGCAGTTCTTC
-	16	TRBV5-1	few	TRBJ2-5	CASSLAILASSETQYF	TGCGCCAGCAGCTTGGCTATCCTTGCTAGCTCAGAGACCCAGTACTTC
-	15	TRBV18	few	TRBJ1-2	CASSPDTLANYGYTF	TGTGCCAGCTCACCAGACACGTTAGCTAACTATGGCTACACCTTC
-	14	TRBV9	few	TRBJ2-1	CASSVGAPDNEQFF	TGTGCCAGCAGCGTAGGGGCTCCAGACAATGAGCAGTTCTTC
TRBD2	14	TRBV20-1	-	TRBJ2-5	CSARENSGVETQYF	TGCAGTGCTAGAGAAAATAGCGGGGTTGAGACCCAGTACTTC
-	11	TRBV30	-	TRBJ1-2	CACLHGNGYTF	TGTGCCTGTCTACACGGAAATGGCTACACCTTC
-	15	TRBV3-1	-	TRBJ1-2	CASSHGQVRGYGYTF	TGTGCCAGCAGCCACGGCCAGGTGCGGGGATATGGCTACACCTTC
-	12	TRBV18	-	TRBJ1-1	CASSGEVTEAFF	TGTGCCAGCTCAGGGGAGGTCACTGAAGCTTTCTTT
-	18	TRBV25-1	many	TRBJ1-6	CASSEYEAGRVGNSPLHF	TGTGCCAGCAGTGAATACGAGGCCGGACGGGTCGGTAATTCACCCCTCCACTTT
TRBD2	18	TRBV20-1	few	TRBJ2-7	CSARDGSKRTSGIYEQYF	TGCAGTGCTAGAGATGGATCTAAAAGGACTAGCGGGATCTACGAGCAGTACTTC
-	15	TRBV7-9	-	TRBJ1-1	CASSFSPTGSTEAFF	TGTGCCAGCAGCTTTTCCCCGACAGGTAGCACTGAAGCTTTCTTT
-	12	TRBV7-9	few	TRBJ1-2	CASSLNEGTHTF	TGTGCCAGCAGCTTAAATGAGGGGACCCACACCTTC
-	16	TRBV28	-	TRBJ1-1	CASSPHPQGGTTEAFF	TGTGCCAGCAGTCCCCATCCTCAGGGTGGGACCACTGAAGCTTTCTTT
TRBD2	15	TRBV6-4	-	TRBJ2-3	CASSPGTSDTDTQYF	TGTGCCAGCAGCCCTGGGACTAGCGACACAGATACGCAGTATTTT
-	15	TRBV6-4	few	TRBJ1-5	CASSPEGGHGLPQHF	TGTGCCAGCAGCCCTGAGGGGGGGCACGGCTTGCCCCAGCATTTT
-	15	TRBV20-1	many	TRBJ1-6	CSARSTRVYNSPLHF	TGCAGTGCCCGGTCCACAAGAGTCTATAATTCACCCCTCCACTTT
TRBD1	16	TRBV11-3	-	TRBJ2-3	CASSRRTGTGSDTQYF	TGTGCCAGCAGCAGACGGACCGGGACAGGGTCAGATACGCAGTATTTT
-	14	TRBV7-9	many	TRBJ1-5	CASSFGGDNQPQHF	TGTGCCAGCAGCTTCGGGGGTGACAATCAGCCCCAGCATTTT
-	12	TRBV29-1	-	TRBJ2-3	CSVGPSADTQYF	TGCAGCGTTGGGCCCTCGGCAGATACGCAGTATTTT
TRBD1	15	TRBV5-6	-	TRBJ1-2	CASSITGTGDYGYTF	TGTGCCAGCAGCATTACCGGGACAGGAGACTATGGCTACACCTTC